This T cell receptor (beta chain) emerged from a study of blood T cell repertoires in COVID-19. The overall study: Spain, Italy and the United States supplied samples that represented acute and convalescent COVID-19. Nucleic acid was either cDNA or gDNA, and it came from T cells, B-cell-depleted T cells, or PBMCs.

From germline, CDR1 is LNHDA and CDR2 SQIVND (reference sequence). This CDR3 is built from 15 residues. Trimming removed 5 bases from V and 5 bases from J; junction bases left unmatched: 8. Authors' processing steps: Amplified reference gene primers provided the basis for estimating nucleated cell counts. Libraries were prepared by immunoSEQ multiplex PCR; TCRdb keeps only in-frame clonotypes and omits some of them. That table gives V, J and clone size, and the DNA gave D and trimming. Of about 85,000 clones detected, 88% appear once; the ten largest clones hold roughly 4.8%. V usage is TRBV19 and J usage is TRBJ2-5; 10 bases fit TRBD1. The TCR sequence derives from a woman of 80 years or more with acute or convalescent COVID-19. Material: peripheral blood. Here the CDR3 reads CASSGRDRGGETQYF. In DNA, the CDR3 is TGTGCCAGTAGTGGCCGGGACAGGGGAGGTGAGACCCAGTACTTC.